This T cell receptor beta chain is drawn from a study of cytomegalovirus exposure and HLA in healthy donors. Primers included in the PCR were 60 Vbeta and 13 Jbeta primers. Using immunoSEQ multiplex PCR, the repertoire was profiled, and TCRdb retains in-frame clones only, with some absent. The repertoire holds about 120,000 clones, around 10% seen once, with less than 4% in the top ten. The V segment lost 6 bases and the J segment 2 bases; nucleotides outside the gene matches: 7. The CDR3 has 15 residues. In germline, CDR1 is LNHDA, CDR2 SQIVND (reference sequence). Study results and caveats: Cytomegalovirus-associated status was assigned to some 180 TCR beta chains.

Of note for this clone: Its antigen is as yet unknown.

The sequence derives from a man aged 25 to 45 in good health and CMV-seronegative. Sequenced: PBMCs. V is TRBV19 and J is TRBJ1-2; 9 bases are shared with TRBD1. The CDR3 DNA sequence: TGTGCCAGTAGGTCTCAGGACAGGGGAAACTATGGCTACACCTTC. Protein: CASRSQDRGNYGYTF.